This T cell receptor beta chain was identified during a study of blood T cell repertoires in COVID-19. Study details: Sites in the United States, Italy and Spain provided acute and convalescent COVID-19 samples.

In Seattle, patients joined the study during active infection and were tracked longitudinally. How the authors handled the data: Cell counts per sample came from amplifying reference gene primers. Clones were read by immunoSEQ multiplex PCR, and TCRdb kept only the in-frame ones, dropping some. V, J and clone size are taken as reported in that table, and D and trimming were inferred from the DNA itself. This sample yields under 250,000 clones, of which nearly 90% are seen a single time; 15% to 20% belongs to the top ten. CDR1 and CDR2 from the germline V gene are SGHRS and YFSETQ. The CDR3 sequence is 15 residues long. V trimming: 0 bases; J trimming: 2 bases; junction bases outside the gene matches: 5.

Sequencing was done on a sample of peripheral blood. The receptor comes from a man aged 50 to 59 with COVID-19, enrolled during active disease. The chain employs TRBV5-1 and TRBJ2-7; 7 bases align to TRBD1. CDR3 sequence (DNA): TGCGCCAGCAGCTTGGCGGGACAGCCACCCTACGAGCAGTACTTC. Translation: CASSLAGQPPYEQYF.